This T cell receptor (beta chain) was sequenced for a study of T cells in Graves' hyperthyroidism and ophthalmopathy. This clonotype was detected many times. From RNA transcripts, TCR beta CDR3 regions were amplified. The TCR CDR3 first-round RT-PCR relied on the HTBI primer set. One entry per CDR3 protein results from TCRdb running MiXCR on the multiplex PCR reads. This table has around 250,000 distinct CDR3 sequences, 13% to 15% appearing once. This sequence was found in a woman aged 40 to 55 with Graves' hyperthyroidism that later progressed to Graves' ophthalmopathy. The specimen sequenced was blood.

In DNA form, the CDR3 reads TGTGCCACCAGCAGAGACGGGACTTCCCGCGAGCAGTACTTC. Amino acid sequence: CATSRDGTSREQYF. The chain employs TRBV15 and TRBJ2-7; TRBD2 is a possible D gene (6 bases). The CDR3 spans 14 residues. Germline assignment: CDR1 LNHNV and CDR2 YYDKDF (reference sequence). V dropped 0 bases and J dropped 6 bases, with 12 bases sitting between them.